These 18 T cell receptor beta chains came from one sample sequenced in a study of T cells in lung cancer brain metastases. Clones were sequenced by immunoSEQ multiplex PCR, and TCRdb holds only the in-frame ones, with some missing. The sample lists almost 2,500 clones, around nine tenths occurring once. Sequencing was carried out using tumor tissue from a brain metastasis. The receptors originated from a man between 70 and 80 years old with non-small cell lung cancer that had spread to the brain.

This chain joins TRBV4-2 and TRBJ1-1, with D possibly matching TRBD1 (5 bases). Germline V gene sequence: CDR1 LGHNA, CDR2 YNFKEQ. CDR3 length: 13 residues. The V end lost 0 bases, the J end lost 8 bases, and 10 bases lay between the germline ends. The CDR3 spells CASSQEWGSEAFF. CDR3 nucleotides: TGTGCCAGCAGCCAAGAATGGGGCTCCGAAGCTTTCTTT.

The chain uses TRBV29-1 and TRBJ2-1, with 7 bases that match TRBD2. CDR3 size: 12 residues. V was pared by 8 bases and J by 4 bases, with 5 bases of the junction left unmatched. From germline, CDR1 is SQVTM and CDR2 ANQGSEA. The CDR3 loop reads CSSSGSYNEQFF. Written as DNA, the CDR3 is TGCAGCAGTAGCGGGTCGTACAATGAGCAGTTCTTC.

The CDR3 here is CSVVIRTASGEQYF. CDR3 coding DNA: TGCAGCGTTGTCATCAGGACGGCCTCGGGCGAGCAGTACTTC. V gene TRBV29-1 combines with J gene TRBJ2-5, with D hard to call. The last part of the DNA fits TRBJ2-7 better; the J call may be wrong. Germline CDR1 and CDR2: SQVTM and ANQGSEA. The CDR3 has 14 amino acids.

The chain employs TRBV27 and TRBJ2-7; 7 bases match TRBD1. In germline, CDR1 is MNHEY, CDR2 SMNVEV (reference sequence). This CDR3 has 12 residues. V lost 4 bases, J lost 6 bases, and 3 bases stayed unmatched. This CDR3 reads CASSSPGGEQYF. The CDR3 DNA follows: TGTGCCAGCAGTTCCCCAGGGGGCGAGCAGTACTTC.

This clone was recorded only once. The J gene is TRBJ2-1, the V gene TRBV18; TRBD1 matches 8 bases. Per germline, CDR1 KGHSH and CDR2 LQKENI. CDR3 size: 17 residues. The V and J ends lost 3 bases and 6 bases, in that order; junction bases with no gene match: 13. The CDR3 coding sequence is TGTGCCAGCTCACCCTCCATAGGACAGGGACCCTCCAATGAGCAGTTCTTC. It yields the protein CASSPSIGQGPSNEQFF.

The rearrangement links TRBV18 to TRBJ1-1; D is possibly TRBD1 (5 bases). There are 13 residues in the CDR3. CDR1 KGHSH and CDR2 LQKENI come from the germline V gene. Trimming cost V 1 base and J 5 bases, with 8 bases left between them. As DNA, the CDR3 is TGTGCCAGCTCACCACGGTCAGGGACTGAAGCTTTCTTT. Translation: CASSPRSGTEAFF.

CDR3 residues: CASSQSTASGRSYNEQFF. The DNA for the CDR3 is TGCGCCAGCAGTCAATCGACGGCTAGCGGGAGGTCCTACAATGAGCAGTTCTTC. The chain recombines TRBV23-1 with TRBJ2-1; the match to TRBD2 covers 11 bases. TRBV23-1 has ORF status, its function being uncertain. Losses at the gene ends were 0 bases for V and 1 base for J; bases not matched to a gene: 5. There are 18 residues in the CDR3.

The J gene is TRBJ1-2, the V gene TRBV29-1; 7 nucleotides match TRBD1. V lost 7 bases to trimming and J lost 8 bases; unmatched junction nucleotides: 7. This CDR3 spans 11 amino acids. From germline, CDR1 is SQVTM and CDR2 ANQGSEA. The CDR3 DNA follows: TGCAGCGCCGCTGACAGGGTCGGCTACACCTTC. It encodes CSAADRVGYTF.

This CDR3 reads CAWSVQMASGRASQFF. CDR3 DNA: TGTGCCTGGAGTGTACAAATGGCCAGCGGGAGGGCCTCGCAGTTCTTC. The V gene is TRBV30, the J gene TRBJ2-1, with 10 bases aligning to TRBD2. Losses at the gene ends were 0 bases for V and 12 bases for J; bases not matched to a gene: 14. Germline assignment: CDR1 GTSNPN and CDR2 SVGIG (reference sequence). This CDR3 comprises 16 residues.

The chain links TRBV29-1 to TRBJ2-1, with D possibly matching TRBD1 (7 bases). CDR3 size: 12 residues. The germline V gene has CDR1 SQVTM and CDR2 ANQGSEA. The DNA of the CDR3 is TGCAGTGTGGAGGGGGACAGAGGTGAGCAGTTCTTC. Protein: CSVEGDRGEQFF.

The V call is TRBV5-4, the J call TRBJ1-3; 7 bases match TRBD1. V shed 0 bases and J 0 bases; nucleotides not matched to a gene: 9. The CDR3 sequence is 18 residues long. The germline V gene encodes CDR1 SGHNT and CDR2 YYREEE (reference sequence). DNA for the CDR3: TGTGCCAGCAGCTTGGATCCCTCAGGGACAGTCTCTGGAAACACCATATATTTT. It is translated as CASSLDPSGTVSGNTIYF. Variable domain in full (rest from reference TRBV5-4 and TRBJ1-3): ETGVTQSPTHLIKTRGQQVTLRCSSQSGHNTVSWYQQALGQGPQFIFQYYREEENGRGNFPPRFSGLQFPNYSSELNVNALELDDSALYLCASSLDPSGTVSGNTIYFGEGSWLTVV.

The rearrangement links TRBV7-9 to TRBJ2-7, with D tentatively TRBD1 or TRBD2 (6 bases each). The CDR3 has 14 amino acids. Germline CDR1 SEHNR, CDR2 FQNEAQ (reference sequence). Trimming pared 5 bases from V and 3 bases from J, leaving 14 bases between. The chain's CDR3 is CASSPAEGGYEQYF. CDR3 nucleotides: TGTGCCAGCAGCCCGGCGGAGGGGGGCTACGAGCAGTACTTC.

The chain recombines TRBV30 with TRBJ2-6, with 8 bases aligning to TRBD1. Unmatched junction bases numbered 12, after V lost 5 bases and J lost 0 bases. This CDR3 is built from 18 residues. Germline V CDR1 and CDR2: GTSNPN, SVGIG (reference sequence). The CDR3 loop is CAWQPIRGRSSGANVLTF. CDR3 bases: TGTGCCTGGCAACCGATCAGGGGGCGAAGCTCTGGGGCCAACGTCCTGACTTTC.

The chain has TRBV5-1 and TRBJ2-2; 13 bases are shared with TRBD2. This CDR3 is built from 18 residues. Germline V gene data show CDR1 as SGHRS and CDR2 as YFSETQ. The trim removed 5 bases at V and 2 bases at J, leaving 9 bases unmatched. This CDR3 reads CASRSTSGGAGNTGELFF. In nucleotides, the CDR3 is TGCGCCAGCAGATCTACTAGCGGGGGGGCAGGCAACACCGGGGAGCTGTTTTTT.

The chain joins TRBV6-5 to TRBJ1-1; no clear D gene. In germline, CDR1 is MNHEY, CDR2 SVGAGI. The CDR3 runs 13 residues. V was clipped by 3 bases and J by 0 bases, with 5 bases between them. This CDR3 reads CASSYSVNTEAFF. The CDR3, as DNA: TGTGCCAGCAGTTATTCTGTGAACACTGAAGCTTTCTTT.

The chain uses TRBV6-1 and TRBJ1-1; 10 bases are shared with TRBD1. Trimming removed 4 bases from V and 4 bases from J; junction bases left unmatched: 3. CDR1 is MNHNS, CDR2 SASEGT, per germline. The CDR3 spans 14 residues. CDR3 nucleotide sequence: TGTGCCAGCAGTGCAGGACAGGGGGGCACTGAAGCTTTCTTT. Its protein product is CASSAGQGGTEAFF.

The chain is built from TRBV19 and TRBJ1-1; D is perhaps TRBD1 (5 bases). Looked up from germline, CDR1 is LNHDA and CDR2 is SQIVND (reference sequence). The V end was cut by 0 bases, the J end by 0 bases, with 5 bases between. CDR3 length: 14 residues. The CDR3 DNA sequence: TGTGCCAGTAGTATAGAGGGGGTGAACACTGAAGCTTTCTTT. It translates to CASSIEGVNTEAFF.

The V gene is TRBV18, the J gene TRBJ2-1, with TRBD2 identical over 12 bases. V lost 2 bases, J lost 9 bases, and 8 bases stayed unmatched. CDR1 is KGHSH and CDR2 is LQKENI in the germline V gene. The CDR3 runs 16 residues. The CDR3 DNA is TGTGCCAGCTCACCAATCTCTAGCGGGAGGGCCGGTGAGCAGTTCTTC. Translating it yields CASSPISSGRAGEQFF.